This TCR beta chain came from a study of PD-1 blockade in mismatch repair-deficient tumors. Whole-study results and caveats: Rapid post-treatment expansion, then contraction, generally preceding radiologic response, marked tumor-resident clones.

Using immunoSEQ multiplex PCR, the repertoire was profiled, and TCRdb retains in-frame clones only, with some absent. The sample contains about 120,000 clones, over 60% of which appear only once. Worth noting for this clone: Its antigen is not known.

V shed 0 bases and J shed 2 bases, with 7 bases lying between them. The length of the CDR3 is 14 residues. CDR1 is LNHNV, CDR2 YYDKDF, per germline (reference sequence). The TCR comes from an adult with mismatch repair-deficient cancer. V is TRBV15 and J is TRBJ1-2, with D possibly matching TRBD1 (5 bases). Sequenced material: peripheral blood, taken approximately 14 months after starting pembrolizumab. CDR3 sequence: CATSRDRGNYGYTF. The CDR3 DNA follows: TGTGCCACCAGCAGAGATCGGGGGAACTATGGCTACACCTTC.